The T cell receptor beta chain under discussion was sequenced for a study of OX40 agonist ivuxolimab in advanced cancers. Across the whole study: Mean age about 60 years, range roughly 20 to 85; roughly 82% male. Whole-study findings and limits: CD4+ and CD8+ T cells in blood underwent clonal expansion by week 6 at 0.1 to 3.0 mg/kg.

This CDR3 is 15 amino acids long. After removal of 6 bases from V and 4 bases from J, the junction contained 6 bases not matched to a gene. CDR1 is MNHNS, CDR2 SASEGT, per germline. A remark on this clone: Its specificity is unknown.

Using immunoSEQ multiplex PCR, the repertoire was profiled, and TCRdb retains in-frame clones only, with some absent. The top ten hold around 2.9% of the sample, which has around 80,000 clones, approximately 84% seen once. The chain carries TRBV6-1 and TRBJ2-3; 11 nucleotides agree with TRBD2. This TCR came from an adult with an advanced solid tumor such as melanoma, head and neck, liver or kidney cancer. The source material was CD4+ or CD8+ T cells sorted from blood, sampled in a trial of the OX40 agonist ivuxolimab. CDR3 in amino acids: CASRLLAGAPDTQYF. The CDR3 region has the DNA TGTGCCAGCAGATTACTAGCGGGGGCCCCAGATACGCAGTATTTT.